This T cell receptor (beta chain) was identified in a study of blood T cells in healthy people across ages. Notes on the study in general: Diversity of TCR beta per million T cells declined in a roughly linear way with age.

Alongside a J-beta primer mix, a sample-barcoded 5' primer served in a second PCR lasting roughly 7 to 12 cycles. TCRdb recomputed calls from the 5' RACE reads with MiXCR, one row per CDR3 protein. The sample yields roughly 1.6 million distinct CDR3 sequences, roughly 32% seen once. Trimming pared 1 base from V and 1 base from J, leaving 14 bases between. This CDR3 is built from 17 residues. As concerns this clonotype: Its matching antigen is unknown.

The V and J genes are TRBV12-3 or TRBV12-4 and TRBJ1-5; D call uncertain. This TCR came from a woman under 40 in good health. Material for sequencing was blood. CDR3 in DNA: TGTGCCAGCAGTTTAGAGCCCCGGTTCCTGAGCAATCAGCCCCAGCATTTT. As protein: CASSLEPRFLSNQPQHF.